This TCR beta chain was captured by sequencing in a study of Graves' ophthalmopathy and Graves' hyperthyroidism. For the study at large: The authors defined stable hyperthyroidism as no ophthalmopathy within 18 months of follow-up.

This CDR3 has 16 residues. V was cut by 4 bases and J by 0 bases, with 11 bases left in between. In germline, CDR1 is SGHRS, CDR2 YFSETQ. This clonotype was seen at least ten times. As yet, its antigen is unknown. TCR beta CDR3 amplification used RNA transcripts. HTBI-primed RT-PCR formed the first round, and a multiplex PCR formed the second. Each CDR3 protein gets one entry after TCRdb re-called the multiplex PCR reads with MiXCR. The sample contains 900,000 to 1,200,000 distinct CDR3 sequences, 36% of which appear only once. Participants with hyperthyroidism, aged 18 to 65, were newly diagnosed with under 2 months' duration. Patients were diagnosed from clinical symptoms, serum thyroxine, TRAb, thyroid ultrasound and orbital computed tomography. Study findings and constraints: Blood also harbored most expanded thyroid clonotypes above 0.001 frequency.

Sequenced input: peripheral blood or thyroid tissue (not recorded which). The receptor was isolated from an adult man with Graves' hyperthyroidism. This rearrangement joins TRBV5-1 to TRBJ1-6; D is perhaps TRBD1 (6 bases). Here the CDR3 reads CASSGTGSSYNSPLHF. In DNA, the CDR3 is TGCGCCAGCAGCGGTACAGGGAGCTCCTATAATTCACCCCTCCACTTT.